Here is one TCR beta chain with its context. Germline CDR1 and CDR2: MNHNY and SVGAGI (reference sequence). This CDR3 is 15 amino acids long. V was clipped by 3 bases and J by 3 bases, with 12 bases between them. These data originate in a study of blood T cell repertoires in COVID-19. About the study: COVID-19 samples from acute and convalescent phases originated in the United States, Italy and Spain. T cells, B-cell-depleted T cells, or PBMCs supplied cDNA or gDNA.

TCRdb keeps only in-frame clones here, not all; method: immunoSEQ multiplex PCR. The sample consists of roughly 200,000 clones, roughly nine tenths of them appearing once. Living in 24 US areas, the participants were between roughly 18 and 89 years of age. Participant reports of clinical history set cohort assignment. The clonotype was recovered from a woman aged 25 to 39 with acute COVID-19. The rearrangement joins TRBV6-6 to TRBJ2-1, with D tentatively TRBD2 (6 bases). The specimen sequenced was PBMCs or T cells enriched from blood (not recorded which). The CDR3 loop is CASSYYTGDYNEQFF. CDR3 bases: TGTGCCAGCAGTTATTACACGGGAGACTACAATGAGCAGTTCTTC.